This T cell receptor (beta chain) was identified in a study of Ad26.COV2.S vaccination and SARS-CoV-2 variants. On the study more broadly: Ad26.COV2.S, an intramuscular injection, was given once or twice 56 days apart.

The germline V gene has CDR1 SGDLS and CDR2 YYNGEE. This CDR3 is built from 14 residues. V gave up 2 bases and J gave up 4 bases; unmatched junction bases: 5. As to this clone: Within the sample, other DNA sequences also encode this same CDR3.

Treatment described: around 19 received Ad26.COV2.S at low or high dose, single or two shots; about five received placebo; per-sample allocation not given. Vaccine and placebo recipients were sampled on day 63 after the first injection. Only in-frame clones appear in the TCRdb table, and some are missing; sequencing was by immunoSEQ multiplex PCR. The table has some 410,000 clones, 92% seen once; the top ten hold more than 1.5%. This TCR derives from a person aged 18-60 years who received the Ad26.COV2.S COVID-19 vaccine or a placebo. Here the sequenced sample was peripheral blood, taken in a trial of Ad26.COV2.S vaccine versus placebo. V usage is TRBV9 and J usage is TRBJ2-7; TRBD1 matches at 8 bases. This CDR3 is CASSVGQGAYEQYF. In nucleotides, the CDR3 is TGTGCCAGCAGCGTGGGGCAGGGGGCTTACGAGCAGTACTTC.